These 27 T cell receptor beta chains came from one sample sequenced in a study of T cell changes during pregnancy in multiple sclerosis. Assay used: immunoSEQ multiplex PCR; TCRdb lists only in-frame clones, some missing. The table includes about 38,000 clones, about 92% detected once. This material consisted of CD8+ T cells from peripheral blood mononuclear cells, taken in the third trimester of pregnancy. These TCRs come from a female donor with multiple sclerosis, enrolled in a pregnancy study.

The CDR3 DNA follows: TGTGCCAGCAGTGGAGTCGAATCGCAAGAGACCCAGTACTTC. It translates to CASSGVESQETQYF. The rearrangement uses TRBV25-1 and TRBJ2-5, with D uncertain. The V end lost 4 bases, the J end lost 2 bases, and 11 bases lay between the germline ends. Germline V gene lookup returns CDR1 MGHDK and CDR2 SYGVNS. This CDR3 spans 14 amino acids.

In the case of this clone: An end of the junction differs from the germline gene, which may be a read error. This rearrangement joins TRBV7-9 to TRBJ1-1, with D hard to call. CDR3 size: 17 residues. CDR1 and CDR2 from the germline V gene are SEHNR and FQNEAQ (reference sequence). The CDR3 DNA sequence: TGTGCCAGCAGCTTAGCTCCAGCCCCAGGTATGAAGACTGAAGCTTTCTTT. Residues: CASSLAPAPGMKTEAFF.

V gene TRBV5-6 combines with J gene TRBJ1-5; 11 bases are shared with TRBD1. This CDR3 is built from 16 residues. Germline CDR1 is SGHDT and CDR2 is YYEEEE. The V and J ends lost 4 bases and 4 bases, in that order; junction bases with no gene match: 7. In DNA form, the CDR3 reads TGTGCCAGCAGCCGAGGACAGGGGGCAGAAAATCAGCCCCAGCATTTT. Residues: CASSRGQGAENQPQHF.

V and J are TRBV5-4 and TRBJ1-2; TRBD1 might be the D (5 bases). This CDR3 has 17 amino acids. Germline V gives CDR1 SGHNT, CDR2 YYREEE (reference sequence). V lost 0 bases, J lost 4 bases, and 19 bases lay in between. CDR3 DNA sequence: TGTGCCAGCAGCTTGGAGTCAGGGCAGACCTTATCCTATGGCTACACCTTC. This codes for CASSLESGQTLSYGYTF.

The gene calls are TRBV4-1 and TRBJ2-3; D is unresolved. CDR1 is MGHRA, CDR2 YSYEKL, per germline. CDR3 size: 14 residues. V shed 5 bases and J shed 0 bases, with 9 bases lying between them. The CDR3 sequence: CASSYFPSTDTQYF. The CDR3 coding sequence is TGCGCCAGCAGCTACTTTCCTAGCACAGATACGCAGTATTTT.

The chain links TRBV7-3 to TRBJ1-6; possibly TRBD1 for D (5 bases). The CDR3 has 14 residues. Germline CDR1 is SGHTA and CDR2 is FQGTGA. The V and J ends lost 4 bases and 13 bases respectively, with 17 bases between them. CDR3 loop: CASSSGSMTDPLHF. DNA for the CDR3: TGTGCCAGCAGCTCAGGATCGATGACAGACCCCCTCCACTTT.

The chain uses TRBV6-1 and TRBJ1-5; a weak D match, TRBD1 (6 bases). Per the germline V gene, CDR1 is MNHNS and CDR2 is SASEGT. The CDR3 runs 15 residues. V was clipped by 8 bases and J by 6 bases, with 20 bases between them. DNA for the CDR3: TGTGCCAGCGACTCGGGGGGGCGTCGGGTTCAGCCCCAGCATTTT. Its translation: CASDSGGRRVQPQHF.

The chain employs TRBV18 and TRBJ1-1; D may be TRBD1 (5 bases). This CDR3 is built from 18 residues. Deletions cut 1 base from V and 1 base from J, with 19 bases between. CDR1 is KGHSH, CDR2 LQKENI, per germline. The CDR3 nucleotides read TGTGCCAGCTCACCACTCGAAACTCTGGGGCGGGGGAACACTGAAGCTTTCTTT. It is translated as CASSPLETLGRGNTEAFF.

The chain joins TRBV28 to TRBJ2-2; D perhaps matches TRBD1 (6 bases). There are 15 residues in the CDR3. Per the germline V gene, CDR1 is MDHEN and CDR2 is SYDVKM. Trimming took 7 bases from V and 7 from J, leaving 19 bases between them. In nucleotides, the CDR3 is TGTGCCAGCACCCCCGGACAGATCGGCAACGGGGAGCTGTTTTTT. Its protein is CASTPGQIGNGELFF.

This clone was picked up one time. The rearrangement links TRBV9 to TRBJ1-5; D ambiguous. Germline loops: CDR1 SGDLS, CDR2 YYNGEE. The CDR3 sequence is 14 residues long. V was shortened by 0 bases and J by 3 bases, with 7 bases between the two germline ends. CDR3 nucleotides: TGTGCCAGCAGCGTAGACGAGATCAATCAGCCCCAGCATTTT. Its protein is CASSVDEINQPQHF.

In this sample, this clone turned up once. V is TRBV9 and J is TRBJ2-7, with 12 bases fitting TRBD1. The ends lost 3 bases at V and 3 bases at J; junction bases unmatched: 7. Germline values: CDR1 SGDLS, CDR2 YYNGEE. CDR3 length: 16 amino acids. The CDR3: CASSEGQGAKDYEQYF. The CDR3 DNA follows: TGTGCCAGCAGCGAGGGACAGGGGGCGAAGGACTACGAGCAGTACTTC.

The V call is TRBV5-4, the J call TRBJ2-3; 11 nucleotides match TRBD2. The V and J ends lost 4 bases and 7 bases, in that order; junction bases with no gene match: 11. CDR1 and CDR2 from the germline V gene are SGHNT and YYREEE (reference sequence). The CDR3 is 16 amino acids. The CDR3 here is CASSEEGLAEVYTQYF. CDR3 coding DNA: TGTGCCAGCAGCGAGGAGGGACTAGCGGAGGTATATACGCAGTATTTT.

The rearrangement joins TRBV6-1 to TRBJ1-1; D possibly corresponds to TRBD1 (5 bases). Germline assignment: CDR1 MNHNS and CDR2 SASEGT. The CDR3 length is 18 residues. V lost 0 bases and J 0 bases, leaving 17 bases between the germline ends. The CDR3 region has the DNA TGTGCCAGCAGTGAAGCGCCGGGGGGACTAGGTGTGAACACTGAAGCTTTCTTT. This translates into CASSEAPGGLGVNTEAFF.

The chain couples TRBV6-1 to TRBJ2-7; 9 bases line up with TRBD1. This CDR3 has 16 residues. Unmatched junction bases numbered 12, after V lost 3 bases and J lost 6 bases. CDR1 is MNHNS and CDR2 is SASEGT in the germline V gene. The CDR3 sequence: CASSEGFGDRAPEQYF. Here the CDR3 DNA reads TGTGCCAGCAGTGAGGGTTTCGGGGACAGGGCTCCCGAGCAGTACTTC.

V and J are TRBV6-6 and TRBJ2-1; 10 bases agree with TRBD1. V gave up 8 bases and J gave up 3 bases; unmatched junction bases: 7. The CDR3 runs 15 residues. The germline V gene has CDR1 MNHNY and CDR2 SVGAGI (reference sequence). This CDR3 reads CASSTGTGDYNEQFF. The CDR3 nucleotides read TGTGCCAGCTCCACCGGGACAGGGGACTACAATGAGCAGTTCTTC.

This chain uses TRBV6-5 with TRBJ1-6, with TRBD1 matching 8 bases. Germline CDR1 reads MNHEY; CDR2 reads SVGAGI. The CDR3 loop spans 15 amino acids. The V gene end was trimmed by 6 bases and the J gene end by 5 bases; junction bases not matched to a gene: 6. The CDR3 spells CASRGQGINNSPLHF. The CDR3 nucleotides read TGTGCCAGCAGAGGACAGGGTATCAATAATTCACCCCTCCACTTT.

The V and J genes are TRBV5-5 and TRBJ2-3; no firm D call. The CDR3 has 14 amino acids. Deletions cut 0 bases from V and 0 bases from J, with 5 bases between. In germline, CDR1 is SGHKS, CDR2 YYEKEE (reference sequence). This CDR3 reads CASSLGASTDTQYF. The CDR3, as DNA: TGTGCCAGCAGCTTGGGCGCTAGCACAGATACGCAGTATTTT.

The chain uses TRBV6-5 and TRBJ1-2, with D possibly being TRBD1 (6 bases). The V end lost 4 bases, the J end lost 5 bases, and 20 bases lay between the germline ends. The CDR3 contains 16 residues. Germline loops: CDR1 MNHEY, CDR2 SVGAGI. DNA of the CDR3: TGTGCCAGCAGTTTTGAGGACAGAGCGTCTGTTTATGGCTACACCTTC. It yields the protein CASSFEDRASVYGYTF.

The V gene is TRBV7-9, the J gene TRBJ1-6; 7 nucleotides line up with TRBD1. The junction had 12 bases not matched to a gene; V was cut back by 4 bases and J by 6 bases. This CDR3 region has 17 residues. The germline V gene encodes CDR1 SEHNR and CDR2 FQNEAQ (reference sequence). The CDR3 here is CASSSSFRDSRNSPLHF. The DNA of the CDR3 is TGTGCCAGCAGCTCCTCTTTCCGGGACAGTCGTAATTCACCCCTCCACTTT.

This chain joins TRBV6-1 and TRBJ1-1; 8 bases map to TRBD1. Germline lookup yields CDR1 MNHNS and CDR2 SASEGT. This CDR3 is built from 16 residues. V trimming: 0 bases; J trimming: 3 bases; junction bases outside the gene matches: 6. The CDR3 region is CASSEAGRGPHTEAFF. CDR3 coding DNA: TGTGCCAGCAGTGAAGCGGGCAGGGGGCCACACACTGAAGCTTTCTTT.

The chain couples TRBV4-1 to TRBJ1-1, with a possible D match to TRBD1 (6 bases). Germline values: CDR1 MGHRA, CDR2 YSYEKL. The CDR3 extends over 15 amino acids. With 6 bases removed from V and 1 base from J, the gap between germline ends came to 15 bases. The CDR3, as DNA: TGCGCCAGCAGTCACGGGGACAACGCGAACACTGAAGCTTTCTTT. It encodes CASSHGDNANTEAFF.

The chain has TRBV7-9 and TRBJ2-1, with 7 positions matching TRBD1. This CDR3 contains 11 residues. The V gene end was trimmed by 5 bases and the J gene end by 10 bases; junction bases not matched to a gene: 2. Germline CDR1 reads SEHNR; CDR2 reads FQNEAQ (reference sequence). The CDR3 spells CASSQDREQFF. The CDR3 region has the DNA TGTGCCAGCAGCCAGGACAGGGAGCAGTTCTTC.

The DNA for the CDR3 is TGTGCCAGCAGCAGCGGGGTTGGGCAGTACTTC. This sequence encodes CASSSGVGQYF. The rearrangement links TRBV6-5 to TRBJ2-7; TRBD2 matches at 7 bases. Per the germline V gene, CDR1 is MNHEY and CDR2 is SVGAGI. The CDR3 runs to 11 residues. J gave up 9 bases and V 6 bases, and 5 bases lay outside the gene matches.

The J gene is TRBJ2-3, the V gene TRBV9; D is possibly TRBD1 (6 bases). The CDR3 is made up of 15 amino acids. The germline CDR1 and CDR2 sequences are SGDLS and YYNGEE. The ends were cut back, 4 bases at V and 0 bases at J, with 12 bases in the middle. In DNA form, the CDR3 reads TGTGCCAGCAGCCTCGGACAGATGAGCACAGATACGCAGTATTTT. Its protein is CASSLGQMSTDTQYF.

Here the CDR3 DNA reads TGTGCCAGCAGCTTCGGTCAGGGCTCGAACAATGAGCAGTTCTTC. It is translated as CASSFGQGSNNEQFF. V and J are TRBV11-2 and TRBJ2-1; D perhaps matches TRBD1 (5 bases). Germline CDR1 SGHAT, CDR2 FQNNGV. V shed 3 bases and J shed 5 bases, with 14 bases lying between them. The CDR3 extends over 15 amino acids.

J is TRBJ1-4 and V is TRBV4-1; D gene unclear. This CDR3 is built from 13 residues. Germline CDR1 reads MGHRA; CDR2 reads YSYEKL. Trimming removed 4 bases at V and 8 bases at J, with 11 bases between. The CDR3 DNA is TGCGCCAGCAGCCGCTTTCCTAGGGAAAAACTGTTTTTT. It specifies CASSRFPREKLFF.

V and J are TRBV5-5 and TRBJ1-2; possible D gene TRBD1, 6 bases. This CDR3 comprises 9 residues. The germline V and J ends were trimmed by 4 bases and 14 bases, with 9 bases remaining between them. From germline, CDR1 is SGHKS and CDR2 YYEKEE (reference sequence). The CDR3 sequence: CASSPGDTF. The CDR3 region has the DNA TGTGCCAGCAGCCCAGGGGATACCTTC.